This T cell receptor (beta chain) originates from a study of blood T cell repertoires in COVID-19. V was pared by 0 bases and J by 3 bases, with 9 bases between. The length of the CDR3 is 15 residues. Germline V gene sequence: CDR1 SGHRS, CDR2 YFSETQ. This table comes from immunoSEQ multiplex PCR, and its TCRdb copy is limited to in-frame clones, with some not included. The repertoire holds under 300,000 clones, with about 84% as singletons. Material for sequencing was peripheral blood. The chain couples TRBV5-1 to TRBJ1-4; tentatively, D is TRBD1 (6 bases). The receptor was isolated from a man of 80 years or more with acute or convalescent COVID-19. CDR3 in amino acids: CASSLDRAANEKLFF. The CDR3 bases are TGCGCCAGCAGCTTGGACAGGGCTGCTAATGAAAAACTGTTTTTT.